The 5 T cell receptor gamma chains given below trace back to one sample, sequenced in a study of gamma delta lymphoproliferative disorders and STAT genes. TCRdb processed the multiplex PCR reads again with the CATT caller. The sample consists of 2,500 or so gamma-chain clones, around a tenth of them appearing once. Sequencing used genomic DNA taken from PBMCs of patients and controls. Sequences were obtained from blood. The receptors here all came from a human donor in good health.

This clone ranks as medium-sized. J is TRGJ1 or TRGJ2 and V is TRGV8. TCRdb gives no J gene; it was assigned here by matching the DNA to germline. The CDR3 is made up of 9 amino acids. V lost 6 bases, J lost 12 bases, and 5 bases stayed unmatched. Germline values: CDR1 VENAVY, CDR2 YDSYNSRV. CDR3 nucleotide sequence: TGTGCCACCTGGTGTACGAAACTCTTT. This gives the protein CATWCTKLF.

This clone was seen a handful of times. V and J are TRGV8 and TRGJP1. Here the J gene was assigned by germline matching of the DNA, as TCRdb has none. Per the germline V gene, CDR1 is VENAVY and CDR2 is YDSYNSRV. The CDR3 runs 13 residues. V shed 12 bases, J shed 0 bases, and the junction held 7 bases outside the gene matches. CDR3 coding DNA: TGTGCCCCACACAATACCACTGGTTGGTTCAAGATATTT. Encoded protein: CAPHNTTGWFKIF.

Sample share makes this clone medium-sized. The genes are TRGV3 and TRGJ1 or TRGJ2. TCRdb supplies no J gene; here it was assigned by aligning the nucleotide sequence to germline. Germline loops: CDR1 VTNTFY, CDR2 YDVSTARD (reference sequence). CDR3 length: 14 residues. Trimming took 0 bases from V and 5 from J; bases not matched to a gene: 7. The CDR3 region has the DNA TGTGCCACCTGGGACAGGCGAGTTCATTATAAGAAACTCTTT. It specifies CATWDRRVHYKKLF.

Sample share makes this clone medium-sized. As DNA, the CDR3 is TGTGCCACCTGGGATGGGCCGAAGAAACTCTTT. Translated: CATWDGPKKLF. The chain combines TRGV4 with TRGJ1 or TRGJ2. TCRdb is silent on the J gene; assignment here came from matching the DNA to germline. This CDR3 has 11 amino acids. Looked up from germline, CDR1 is EGSTGY and CDR2 is YDSYTSSV. Trimming removed 0 bases from V and 10 bases from J; junction bases left unmatched: 3.

Relative to its sample, this clone is medium-sized. It is unclear where the CDR3 begins or ends on the DNA, so no DNA is shown, and the CDR3 is as TCRdb lists it. V gene assignment gives TRGV11, but the J gene was left uncalled. TRGV11 is classed as an ORF, of uncertain function. Inclusive of both ends, the CDR3 amounts to 17 amino acids. CDR3 in amino acids: CTTVPAGLPAQDYKKLF.